This entry lists 9 T cell receptor beta chains sequenced from one sample in a study of HIV-infected patients and healthy controls. The repertoire came from unfractionated whole blood and reflected all unsorted peripheral T cells. About 480 ng RNA was reverse transcribed with alpha and beta constant-region primers. Each of the alpha and beta chains got its own library through chain-specific third strand synthesis with indices. MiXCR, run by TCRdb on the 5' RACE reads, gives a single entry per CDR3 protein. The sample contains some 15,000 distinct CDR3 sequences, about 7% of which appear only once. Sequencing used blood. The receptor set was obtained from an adult in good health.

This clonotype is classed as medium-sized. The J gene is TRBJ1-1, the V gene TRBV28; D not resolved. CDR3 size: 16 residues. Germline V gene lookup returns CDR1 MDHEN and CDR2 SYDVKM. Trimming pared 4 bases from V and 0 bases from J, leaving 15 bases between. As DNA, the CDR3 is TGTGCCAGCAGTTCCCCAGCCGAAGGGATGAACACTGAAGCTTTCTTT. It is translated as CASSSPAEGMNTEAFF.

The sample holds many counts of this clonotype. This chain uses TRBV11-3 with TRBJ1-1, with 7 bases fitting TRBD1. J lost 4 bases, V lost 0 bases, and 2 bases had no gene match. The CDR3 sequence is 14 residues long. Germline values: CDR1 SGHNT, CDR2 YENEEA. The CDR3 loop is CASSLEAGGTEAFF. Written as DNA, the CDR3 is TGTGCCAGCAGCTTAGAGGCAGGGGGCACTGAAGCTTTCTTT.

This clonotype was counted at least ten times. V is TRBV6-2 or TRBV6-3 and J is TRBJ1-1; D may be TRBD1 (6 bases). The CDR3 has 16 residues. V was cut by 2 bases and J by 4 bases, with 17 bases left in between. The V gene's germline CDR1 is MNHEY and CDR2 SVGEGT. The CDR3 sequence: CASSYRGRGVGTEAFF. The CDR3 region has the DNA TGTGCCAGCAGTTACCGGGGTAGGGGGGTCGGCACTGAAGCTTTCTTT.

The rearrangement uses TRBV20-1 and TRBJ2-1; TRBD2 agrees at 10 bases. After removal of 0 bases from V and 0 bases from J, the junction contained 5 bases not matched to a gene. This CDR3 is built from 17 residues. Germline V gene lookup returns CDR1 DFQATT and CDR2 SNEGSKA (reference sequence). DNA for the CDR3: TGCAGTGCTAGAGATAAGGGACTAGCGCTCTCCTACAATGAGCAGTTCTTC. As protein: CSARDKGLALSYNEQFF.

There are many counts of this clonotype. The chain employs TRBV18 and TRBJ2-1; the match to TRBD2 covers 14 bases. Germline loops: CDR1 KGHSH, CDR2 LQKENI. The CDR3 runs to 16 residues. V was pared by 3 bases and J by 7 bases, with 5 bases of the junction left unmatched. CDR3 residues: CASSPGTSGRKNEQFF. The CDR3 region has the DNA TGTGCCAGCTCACCCGGGACTAGCGGGAGAAAGAATGAGCAGTTCTTC.

This clonotype was picked up many times. This chain connects TRBV7-2 to TRBJ1-6; D is undetermined. The CDR3 runs to 12 residues. Looked up from germline, CDR1 is SGHTA and CDR2 is FQGNSA. CDR3 DNA: TGTGGGTCGAGCTCCTATAATTCACCCCTCCACTTT. Its translation is CGSSSYNSPLHF.

In its sample, this clonotype ranks as medium-sized (0.01 to 0.1%). This chain's CDR3 is CASSDSGLAGYNEQFF. The CDR3 DNA is TGTGCCAGCAGTGACTCGGGACTAGCGGGGTACAATGAGCAGTTCTTC. This chain joins TRBV6-4 and TRBJ2-1; 13 bases are shared with TRBD2. V trimming: 0 bases; J trimming: 4 bases; junction bases outside the gene matches: 0. Germline V gives CDR1 MRHNA, CDR2 SNTAGT. This CDR3 has 16 amino acids.

This clonotype was counted between two and nine times. V and J are TRBV19 and TRBJ2-1; 12 bases match TRBD2. V shed 6 bases and J 7 bases; nucleotides not matched to a gene: 13. Germline-derived CDR1 and CDR2 are LNHDA and SQIVND (reference sequence). The length of the CDR3 is 17 residues. CDR3: CASRVTLAGGLRNEQFF. For the CDR3, the DNA is TGTGCCAGTAGAGTGACACTAGCGGGAGGTCTCCGGAATGAGCAGTTCTTC.

This clonotype was seen ten or more times. The genes are TRBV19 and TRBJ2-1; D may be TRBD1 or TRBD2 (7 bases each). Looked up from germline, CDR1 is LNHDA and CDR2 is SQIVND (reference sequence). Trimming shortened V by 5 bases and J by 9 bases, and 17 bases separated the two germline ends. This CDR3 spans 14 amino acids. CDR3 region: CASSLTGDYSEQFF. DNA of the CDR3: TGTGCCAGTAGTTTAACAGGGGACTATAGTGAGCAGTTCTTC. Variable domain in full (rest from reference TRBV19 and TRBJ2-1): DGGITQSPKYLFRKEGQNVTLSCEQNLNHDAMYWYRQDPGQGLRLIYYSQIVNDFQKGDIAEGYSVSREKKESFPLTVTSAQKNPTAFYLCASSLTGDYSEQFFGPGTRLTVL.